Following are 2 T cell receptor beta chains from one sample sequenced in a study of control samples from healthy donors and cancer patients (dated by TCRdb to about 2020). The library was built by means of the immunoSEQ multiplex PCR assay. TCRdb provides this immuneACCESS table in a form limited to in-frame rearrangements. Some clones are lacking; in checked studies, under half of them reflect an unresolved V gene, and why the rest are absent is not known. This sample lists 95,000 to 150,000 clones; just under 90% were detected once. The ten largest make up around an eighth of the sample. Sequences were obtained from blood. The receptor set was obtained from a man aged 25-40 years in good health.

The J gene is TRBJ2-3, the V gene TRBV7-9, with D unclear. V lost 4 bases and J lost 2, with 7 bases in between. The germline V gene has CDR1 SEHNR and CDR2 FQNEAQ (reference sequence). The CDR3 is 13 residues long. CDR3 sequence (DNA): TGTGCCAGCAGCTCAGCAATCACAGATACGCAGTATTTT. This translates into CASSSAITDTQYF.

V gene TRBV24-1 combines with J gene TRBJ1-5; D might be TRBD1 (6 bases). Germline CDR1 reads KGHDR; CDR2 reads SFDVKD. Trimming pared 3 bases from V and 1 base from J, leaving 12 bases between. CDR3 size: 16 residues. The CDR3 region is CATSDHPDSSNQPQHF. Here the CDR3 DNA reads TGTGCCACCAGTGATCACCCGGACAGCAGCAATCAGCCCCAGCATTTT.